This T cell receptor beta chain was retrieved from a study of OX40 agonist ivuxolimab in advanced cancers. Study at large: Two cutaneous melanoma patients and one hepatocellular carcinoma patient, three in all, had partial responses.

Using immunoSEQ multiplex PCR, the repertoire was profiled, and TCRdb retains in-frame clones only, with some absent. The sample shows about 19,000 clones, 85% to 90% of them seen only once. The germline gives CDR1 SNHLY, CDR2 FYNNEI. The CDR3 is 16 amino acids. J was trimmed by 2 bases and V by 5 bases; bases with no gene match: 9. Notes on the study in general: Relative to CD4+, CD8+ T cells held more expanded clones on average. The CD4+ and CD8+ T cells in the blood had expanded clonally by week 6 at 0.1 to 3.0 mg/kg.

Concerning this clone: The antigen is unknown.

Sample: CD4+ or CD8+ T cells sorted from blood, taken in a trial of the OX40 agonist ivuxolimab. This TCR was sampled from an adult with an advanced solid tumor such as melanoma, head and neck, liver or kidney cancer. The rearrangement links TRBV2 to TRBJ2-3; 8 nucleotides agree with TRBD2. The CDR3 region is CASSFDLAGYTDTQYF. CDR3 in DNA: TGTGCCAGCAGTTTCGATTTAGCGGGATACACAGATACGCAGTATTTT. Combining the CDR3 with reference TRBV2 and TRBJ2-3 gives the whole variable domain EPEVTQTPSHQVTQMGQEVILRCVPISNHLYFYWYRQILGQKVEFLVSFYNNEISEKSEIFDDQFSVERPDGSNFTLKIRSTKLEDSAMYFCASSFDLAGYTDTQYFGPGTRLTVL.